This record covers a single TCR beta chain. The data were taken from a study of shared clonotypes between healthy human individuals. TCRdb's copy holds only in-frame clones and misses some; the assay was immunoSEQ multiplex PCR. The sample holds millions of clones, approximately 94% seen once. Unmatched junction bases numbered 7, after V lost 0 bases and J lost 8 bases. The CDR3 totals 14 residues. CDR1 is SGDLS, CDR2 YYNGEE, per germline. Selected positively for CCR7 and CD45RO-negative, naive CD8 cells excluded terminally differentiated effector memory CD45RA+ cells. Sequenced input: naive CD8+ T cells from PBMCs. The source of this sequence is a young man in good health. Some clones in this sample may be carry-over from other donors' samples. The chain recombines TRBV9 with TRBJ1-2, with 7 positions matching TRBD1. CDR3 loop: CASSVDGTVNGYTF. The CDR3 bases are TGTGCCAGCAGCGTAGATGGGACAGTGAACGGCTACACCTTC.